One TCR beta chain is described in this entry. Its antigen is not identified. The data stem from a study of T cells in Graves' hyperthyroidism and ophthalmopathy. Study-level findings and limits: Onset of ophthalmopathy came a median approximately 6.9 months after the model predicted it.

The TCR beta CDR3 regions underwent amplification using RNA transcripts as the source. Initially, a first-round RT-PCR of the TCR CDR3 employed the HTBI primer set. Via MiXCR, TCRdb re-called the multiplex PCR reads, giving one row per CDR3 protein. The sample consists of 490,000 or so distinct CDR3 sequences, less than 25% of them appearing once. The trim removed 4 bases at V and 4 bases at J, leaving 10 bases unmatched. CDR3 size: 15 residues. Looked up from germline, CDR1 is SGHTA and CDR2 is FQGNSA. Uncontrolled infection, other autoimmune disease, pregnancy or lactation barred patients from enrollment.

This TCR derives from a woman aged 65 to 85 with Graves' ophthalmopathy. The chain couples TRBV7-2 to TRBJ2-7, with 7 bases lining up with TRBD2. The sequenced sample was blood. CDR3 sequence: CASSYRDYGPYEQYF. CDR3 bases: TGTGCCAGCAGCTACCGGGACTACGGGCCTTACGAGCAGTACTTC.